These 18 T cell receptor beta chains were all obtained from the same sample, sequenced in a study of blood T cell repertoires in COVID-19. The data were produced by immunoSEQ multiplex PCR, yet TCRdb's version contains in-frame clones alone and is incomplete. The top ten hold roughly 4.1% of the sample, which has more than 200,000 clones, about nine tenths seen once. Specimen: peripheral blood. Receptor source: a man aged 45-60 years with acute or convalescent COVID-19.

The J gene is TRBJ1-6, the V gene TRBV7-9, with D maybe TRBD1 (6 bases). Germline-derived CDR1 and CDR2 are SEHNR and FQNEAQ (reference sequence). Trimming stripped 5 bases from V and 14 bases from J, with 13 bases between. This CDR3 contains 12 residues. Written as DNA, the CDR3 is TGTGCCAGCAGCCGGGGGGCGCGGACCCTCCACTTT. Translating gives CASSRGARTLHF.

The chain couples TRBV25-1 to TRBJ1-1; TRBD1 matches 7 bases. CDR3 length: 15 residues. CDR1 is MGHDK, CDR2 SYGVNS, per germline. Trimming took 0 bases from V and 7 from J; bases not matched to a gene: 8. The CDR3 region is CASSEYRQGLGEAFF. The DNA of the CDR3 is TGTGCCAGCAGTGAATACAGACAGGGTCTGGGTGAAGCTTTCTTT.

This rearrangement joins TRBV19 to TRBJ1-4; 7 nucleotides match TRBD1. The CDR3 has 13 amino acids. The germline gives CDR1 LNHDA, CDR2 SQIVND (reference sequence). After removal of 8 bases from V and 8 bases from J, the junction contained 8 bases not matched to a gene. CDR3 loop: CASAGQFGEKLFF. CDR3 nucleotide sequence: TGTGCCAGTGCGGGACAGTTTGGGGAAAAACTGTTTTTT.

CDR3 sequence reads: CASRRGGYGTYEQYF. In DNA, the CDR3 is TGTGCCAGCAGACGAGGGGGATATGGAACCTACGAGCAGTACTTC. This chain links TRBV2 with TRBJ2-7; possible D gene TRBD1, 6 bases. V lost 6 bases to trimming and J lost 2 bases, with 17 bases between them. Germline CDR1 SNHLY, CDR2 FYNNEI. The CDR3 has 15 residues.

The chain combines TRBV3-1 (or the pseudogene TRBV3-2) with TRBJ2-7; 11 bases are a match to TRBD2. The CDR3 runs 20 residues. Per germline, CDR1 LGHDT and CDR2 YNNKEL (reference sequence). V shed 0 bases and J 2 bases; nucleotides not matched to a gene: 15. CDR3 in amino acids: CASSQDPNPLLAGAPYEQYF. The CDR3 region has the DNA TGTGCCAGCAGCCAAGATCCCAACCCCCTACTAGCGGGGGCCCCCTACGAGCAGTACTTC.

The V gene is TRBV2, the J gene TRBJ1-2; D might be TRBD1 (5 bases). CDR3 length: 14 amino acids. The V gene lost 0 bases and the J gene lost 8 bases, with 13 bases spanning the gap. Germline-derived CDR1 and CDR2 are SNHLY and FYNNEI. The CDR3 region has the DNA TGTGCCAGCAGTGAAGCGTGGCAGGGTCTCGGCTACACCTTC. Translated, it gives CASSEAWQGLGYTF.

V gene TRBV11-2 combines with J gene TRBJ2-2; a weak D match, TRBD1 (5 bases). The CDR3 spans 16 residues. Per the germline V gene, CDR1 is SGHAT and CDR2 is FQNNGV. The CDR3 here is CAIPAKDAGRTGELFF. The CDR3 coding sequence is TGTGCTATCCCAGCTAAGGACGCAGGGCGTACCGGGGAGCTGTTTTTT.

V gene TRBV5-1 combines with J gene TRBJ2-2; D is possibly TRBD1 (5 bases). The CDR3 is made up of 15 amino acids. V dropped 6 bases and J dropped 6 bases, with 18 bases sitting between them. In germline, CDR1 is SGHRS, CDR2 YFSETQ. CDR3 sequence (DNA): TGCGCCAGCACCCTTAAGGGGCCGGCGCCCGGGGAGCTGTTTTTT. Residues: CASTLKGPAPGELFF.

The chain combines TRBV10-3 with TRBJ1-5; a weak D match, TRBD1 (6 bases). The CDR3 consists of 16 residues. V was clipped by 10 bases and J by 5 bases, with 24 bases between them. The germline V gene has CDR1 ENHRY and CDR2 SYGVKD. DNA of the CDR3: TGTGCCACATTACCTACGGGCCAGGGGTTGGATCAGCCCCAGCATTTT. It specifies CATLPTGQGLDQPQHF.

The chain couples TRBV30 to TRBJ1-5, with a tentative D call TRBD1 (6 bases). The germline gives CDR1 GTSNPN, CDR2 SVGIG (reference sequence). V shed 2 bases and J shed 3 bases, with 14 bases lying between them. CDR3 length equals 15 residues. CDR3 coding DNA: TGTGCCTGGAGTCTGACAGGTGCTATCAATCAGCCCCAGCATTTT. It is translated as CAWSLTGAINQPQHF.

The CDR3 DNA is TGTGCCAGCAGCCCAGGGGATCAGCCCCAGCATTTT. Protein sequence: CASSPGDQPQHF. V is TRBV7-9 and J is TRBJ1-5, with a possible D match to TRBD1 (6 bases). Trimming took off 5 bases at V and 5 bases at J, with 7 bases between the two ends. CDR1 and CDR2 from the germline V gene are SEHNR and FQNEAQ (reference sequence). The CDR3 spans 12 residues.

This clone was seen repeatedly, ten times or more. The rearrangement links TRBV6-5 to TRBJ1-2; D is ambiguous. CDR1 is MNHEY, CDR2 SVGAGI, per germline. This CDR3 is built from 13 residues. The V end was cut by 6 bases, the J end by 5 bases, with 13 bases between. The CDR3 DNA reads as TGTGCCAGCAGCTTCGAGAGTCTATATGGCTACACCTTC. Translated, it gives CASSFESLYGYTF.

The rearrangement links TRBV24-1 to TRBJ2-5, with 10 bases aligning to TRBD1. V lost 2 bases and J lost 5; bases outside the gene matches: 4. The CDR3 is made up of 15 amino acids. Germline CDR1 KGHDR, CDR2 SFDVKD. CDR3 sequence: CATSDSGTGDETQYF. The CDR3 nucleotides are TGTGCCACCAGTGATTCTGGGACAGGGGACGAGACCCAGTACTTC.

The CDR3 region is CASSSDRGSGANVLTF. The DNA for the CDR3 is TGCGCCAGCAGCTCCGACAGGGGGTCTGGGGCCAACGTCCTGACTTTC. The rearrangement joins TRBV5-1 to TRBJ2-6, with 9 bases aligning to TRBD1. CDR1 is SGHRS and CDR2 is YFSETQ in the germline V gene. V shed 3 bases, J shed 1 base, and the junction held 2 bases outside the gene matches. CDR3 size: 16 residues.

The chain is built from TRBV11-1 and TRBJ1-1; no clear D. The CDR3 is 14 residues long. In germline, CDR1 is SGHAT, CDR2 FQDESV (reference sequence). The germline V and J ends were trimmed by 2 bases and 1 base, with 8 bases remaining between them. CDR3 protein: CASSLRRGNTEAFF. CDR3 bases: TGTGCCAGCAGCTTAAGAAGAGGGAACACTGAAGCTTTCTTT.

This clone came up a few times. This chain connects TRBV19 to TRBJ1-2, with 9 bases that match TRBD1. The CDR3 has 17 amino acids. The V gene end was trimmed by 4 bases and the J gene end by 6 bases; junction bases not matched to a gene: 15. Looked up from germline, CDR1 is LNHDA and CDR2 is SQIVND (reference sequence). The CDR3, as DNA: TGTGCCAGTAGTAGTCCCTCCGGGACAGGGTTTAGGAATGGCTACACCTTC. Its translation: CASSSPSGTGFRNGYTF.

The rearrangement links TRBV7-9 to TRBJ2-7, with TRBD1 matching 12 bases. This CDR3 has 13 residues. Germline V gene data show CDR1 as SEHNR and CDR2 as FQNEAQ (reference sequence). Trimming at V came to 8 bases and at J to 7 bases, leaving 6 bases not matched to a gene. The CDR3 region has the DNA TGTGCCAGCGGGGGACAGGGGGCACGGGAGCAGTACTTC. Translated: CASGGQGAREQYF. Full variable domain (rest looked up from reference TRBV7-9 and TRBJ2-7): DTGVSQNPRHKITKRGQNVTFRCDPISEHNRLYWYRQTLGQGPEFLTYFQNEAQLEKSRLLSDRFSAERPKGSFSTLEIQRTEQGDSAMYLCASGGQGAREQYFGPGTRLTVT.

The CDR3: CASRRGAYNEQFF. As DNA, the CDR3 is TGTGCCAGTAGGCGGGGGGCATACAATGAGCAGTTCTTC. V usage is TRBV19 and J usage is TRBJ2-1, with TRBD2 matching 8 bases. The CDR3 runs 13 residues. Germline V gene sequence: CDR1 LNHDA, CDR2 SQIVND (reference sequence). V lost 6 bases to trimming and J lost 4 bases; unmatched junction nucleotides: 2.